Presented here are 8 T cell receptor beta chains from one specimen sequenced in a study of radiotherapy plus CTLA-4 blockade in lung cancer. Method: immunoSEQ multiplex PCR; TCRdb's copy keeps in-frame clones and lacks some. The data contain 50,000 to 65,000 clones, roughly 77% of them seen just once; the ten biggest clones take up about 8.5%. The sequences come from peripheral blood, collected from a patient treated with radiotherapy plus ipilimumab. The receptors come from a human donor with non-small cell lung cancer who had a complete response to radiotherapy plus ipilimumab.

This chain links TRBV27 with TRBJ1-4; D perhaps matches TRBD1 (5 bases). Trimming shortened V by 3 bases and J by 5 bases, and 19 bases separated the two germline ends. The CDR3 covers 17 residues. Germline lookup yields CDR1 MNHEY and CDR2 SMNVEV (reference sequence). CDR3 DNA sequence: TGTGCCAGCAGTTTCGGGGCTGCGGGGACCTCAAATGAAAAACTGTTTTTT. It yields the protein CASSFGAAGTSNEKLFF.

This chain links TRBV19 with TRBJ1-5; 9 positions agree with TRBD1. Germline V lookup: CDR1 LNHDA, CDR2 SQIVND (reference sequence). V was pared by 7 bases and J by 6 bases, with 10 bases of the junction left unmatched. This CDR3 contains 15 residues. CDR3 sequence: CASTHKGQGGQPQHF. The DNA of the CDR3 is TGTGCCAGTACCCATAAGGGACAGGGTGGTCAGCCCCAGCATTTT.

This sequence joins TRBV6-1 and TRBJ1-4, with TRBD1 matching over 7 bases. The CDR3 totals 15 residues. The germline V gene encodes CDR1 MNHNS and CDR2 SASEGT. V gave up 4 bases and J gave up 2 bases; unmatched junction bases: 4. CDR3 DNA: TGTGCCAGCAGTGCCTACAGGGGTACTAATGAAAAACTGTTTTTT. Its translation is CASSAYRGTNEKLFF.

This rearrangement joins TRBV5-8 to TRBJ1-4; D remains unclear. The CDR3 is 14 residues long. Germline CDR1 and CDR2: SGHTS and YDEGEE. Trimming removed 7 bases at V and 10 bases at J, with 20 bases between. The CDR3 DNA follows: TGTGCCAGCTCGAGCGGGTCCGGTACTGGAAAACTGTTTTTT. It is translated as CASSSGSGTGKLFF. The whole variable domain, remainder taken from reference TRBV5-8 and TRBJ1-4, is EAGVTQSPTHLIKTRGQQATLRCSPISGHTSVYWYQQALGLGLQFLLWYDEGEERNRGNFPPRFSGRQFPNYSSELNVNALELEDSALYLCASSSGSGTGKLFFGSGTQLSVL.

CDR3 nucleotides: TGTGCCAGCAGCCTAGAGAAAGGAAGGACTCGGGCTTTCTTT. This codes for CASSLEKGRTRAFF. The chain links TRBV7-2 to TRBJ1-1; D remains unclear. Trimming stripped 5 bases from V and 11 bases from J, with 21 bases between. Germline V gene data show CDR1 as SGHTA and CDR2 as FQGNSA. CDR3 length: 14 residues.

The table lists this clone with a few counts. V usage is TRBV9 and J usage is TRBJ1-2; no firm D call. The CDR3 sequence is 12 residues long. Trimming shortened V by 0 bases and J by 8 bases, and 8 bases separated the two germline ends. Germline lookup yields CDR1 SGDLS and CDR2 YYNGEE. The CDR3 sequence is CASSVEAAGYTF. In DNA, the CDR3 is TGTGCCAGCAGCGTAGAAGCGGCCGGCTACACCTTC.

This chain uses TRBV6-1 with TRBJ1-2, with D possibly matching TRBD1 (5 bases). V lost 10 bases and J 2 bases, leaving 11 bases between the germline ends. Germline V CDR1 and CDR2: MNHNS, SASEGT. The CDR3 is 12 residues long. The CDR3 DNA reads as TGTGCCAATGGGGGGATGAACTATGGCTACACCTTC. Encoded protein: CANGGMNYGYTF.

The CDR3 bases are TGTGCCAGCAGCCTCCCCTGGGAGGGGGGTGAAGCTTTCTTT. This sequence encodes CASSLPWEGGEAFF. The J gene is TRBJ1-1, the V gene TRBV11-2; TRBD1 might be the D (6 bases). Trimming shortened V by 5 bases and J by 7 bases, and 17 bases separated the two germline ends. This CDR3 contains 14 residues. Looked up from germline, CDR1 is SGHAT and CDR2 is FQNNGV.